This T cell receptor (beta chain) was captured in a study of immune heterogeneity within non-small cell lung tumors. Overall study context: Tumors were classified as 4 squamous cell carcinomas, around nine non-squamous carcinomas and 1 not otherwise specified.

The CDR3 consists of 17 residues. Germline V lookup: CDR1 SGHNT, CDR2 YYREEE (reference sequence). Per sample, approximately 600 ng of bulk tumor genomic DNA was the template used. Collection of several biopsies per primary tumor, spaced far apart, took place during surgery. These patients got curative surgery after being newly diagnosed with untreated non-small cell lung cancer. Study-wide results and caveats: Local tumor mutational burden, with an R of about 0.34, correlated moderately but significantly with local T-cell clonality. The study found high-frequency T-cell receptor beta clonotypes largely distinct between individual patients. Different tumor locations in one patient shared dominant CDR3 beta clonotypes yet harbored unique high-frequency clones.

Multiplex PCR was performed with 32 V and 13 J primers, and it amplified TCR beta CDR3. TCRdb re-analysed the multiplex PCR reads in MiXCR, keeping a single row per CDR3 protein. This repertoire shows thousands of distinct CDR3 sequences, 25% to 30% found once; its top ten account for 15% to 20%. Note on this clonotype: Its specificity is not known. Sequence at one end of the junction differs from germline and may be a read error.

The TCR was taken from a man in his 60s with non-small cell lung cancer. Sequences were obtained from lung tumor tissue. The chain is built from TRBV5-4 and TRBJ2-5; the D gene is possibly TRBD1 (6 bases). CDR3 nucleotide sequence: TGTGCCAGCAGCTCTACAGGGAGCGAACTATTCCAAGAGACCCGGTACTTC. It codes for CASSSTGSELFQETRYF.